These T cell receptor beta chains were read from a single sample in a study of T cell repertoires in cytomegalovirus infection. Each CDR3 protein is one row after TCRdb ran MiXCR on the reads. This sample has 150,000 to 200,000 distinct CDR3 sequences; 7.5% to 10% occur once, and the top ten carry about 4.6%. Sequenced sample: PBMCs. The receptors originated from a human donor in good health (CMV status not recorded). Some clones in this sample may be carry-over from other donors' samples. Both conserved end residues are part of each CDR3. The D gene is left open where the match is weak. Clone size is given for some rows only: seen once, a few or many times, or a class if the clone is expanded.

V gene: TRBV20-1
J gene: TRBJ1-6
clone size: many
D gene: TRBD1
CDR3 protein: CSTPGQRSSYNSPLHF
CDR3 DNA: TGCAGTACGCCGGGACAGCGTAGCTCCTATAATTCACCCCTCCACTTT

V gene: TRBV11-2
J gene: TRBJ1-5
clone size: many
D gene: NA
CDR3 protein: CASSVGRDTPLHF
CDR3 DNA: TGTGCCAGCAGCGTAGGGCGAGACACGCCGTTGCATTTT

V gene: TRBV23-1
J gene: TRBJ1-1
clone size: many
D gene: TRBD1
CDR3 protein: CASSHYTPDRGGGASIWNTEAFF
CDR3 DNA: TGCGCCAGCAGTCATTACACCCCGGACAGGGGCGGTGGGGCATCAATATGGAACACTGAAGCTTTCTTT

V gene: TRBV11-3
J gene: TRBJ2-7
clone size: NA
D gene: NA
CDR3 protein: CASSRGTAGEQYF
CDR3 DNA: TGTGCCAGCAGCCGCGGGACGGCCGGGGAGCAGTACTTC

V gene: TRBV7-2
J gene: TRBJ1-5
clone size: many
D gene: NA
CDR3 protein: CASSLDTGSNQPQHF
CDR3 DNA: TGTGCCAGCAGCTTAGACACGGGGAGCAATCAGCCCCAGCATTTT

V gene: TRBV7-2
J gene: TRBJ2-7
clone size: many
D gene: TRBD1
CDR3 protein: CASSFPGTGIYEQYF
CDR3 DNA: TGTGCCAGCAGCTTCCCCGGGACAGGGATCTACGAGCAGTACTTC

V gene: TRBV11-1
J gene: TRBJ2-1
clone size: NA
D gene: NA
CDR3 protein: CASSLMRDNEQFF
CDR3 DNA: TGTGCCAGCAGCTTAATGCGGGACAATGAGCAGTTCTTC

V gene: TRBV7-2
J gene: TRBJ2-5
clone size: many
D gene: TRBD2
CDR3 protein: CASSPGGPQETQYF
CDR3 DNA: TGTGCCAGCAGCCCGGGGGGGCCGCAAGAGACCCAGTACTTC

V gene: TRBV29-1
J gene: TRBJ1-1
clone size: NA
D gene: NA
CDR3 protein: CSVATRRTNTEAFF
CDR3 DNA: TGCAGCGTCGCTACCAGGCGGACGAACACTGAAGCTTTCTTT

V gene: TRBV20-1
J gene: TRBJ2-1
clone size: few
D gene: NA
CDR3 protein: CSAREGTFYNEQFF
CDR3 DNA: TGCAGTGCTAGAGAAGGGACTTTCTACAATGAGCAGTTCTTC

V gene: TRBV28
J gene: TRBJ1-2
clone size: NA
D gene: NA
CDR3 protein: CASSQDARNYGYTF
CDR3 DNA: TGTGCCAGCAGCCAGGACGCCCGAAACTATGGCTACACCTTC

V gene: TRBV7-8
J gene: TRBJ2-1
clone size: many
D gene: TRBD2
CDR3 protein: CASSPGARGGLRNEQFF
CDR3 DNA: TGTGCCAGCAGCCCCGGGGCTCGGGGGGGCCTTAGGAATGAGCAGTTCTTC

V gene: TRBV6-5
J gene: TRBJ1-6
clone size: NA
D gene: NA
CDR3 protein: CASKTRVSSSPLHF
CDR3 DNA: TGTGCCAGCAAAACCAGGGTTTCAAGTTCACCCCTCCACTTT

V gene: TRBV6-2/TRBV6-3
J gene: TRBJ2-1
clone size: many
D gene: TRBD2
CDR3 protein: CASSYSASGGPYNEQFF
CDR3 DNA: TGTGCCAGCAGTTACTCGGCTAGCGGGGGACCTTACAATGAGCAGTTCTTC

V gene: TRBV7-2
J gene: TRBJ1-2
clone size: many
D gene: NA
CDR3 protein: CASTLTGGGLNYGYTF
CDR3 DNA: TGTGCCAGCACCCTTACGGGGGGAGGCCTTAACTATGGCTACACCTTC

V gene: TRBV20-1
J gene: TRBJ2-1
clone size: few
D gene: NA
CDR3 protein: CSAPVVLREEQFF
CDR3 DNA: TGCAGTGCTCCCGTTGTGTTGCGGGAAGAGCAGTTCTTC

V gene: TRBV7-2
J gene: TRBJ2-7
clone size: many
D gene: NA
CDR3 protein: CASSPGVGEQYF
CDR3 DNA: TGTGCCAGCAGCCCAGGGGTGGGGGAGCAGTACTTC

V gene: TRBV5-1
J gene: TRBJ2-7
clone size: many
D gene: NA
CDR3 protein: CASSLGQTSYEQYF
CDR3 DNA: TGCGCCAGCAGCTTGGGACAGACGTCCTACGAGCAGTACTTC

V gene: TRBV12-3/TRBV12-4
J gene: TRBJ2-7
clone size: many
D gene: TRBD1
CDR3 protein: CASSSVGGRYEQYF
CDR3 DNA: TGTGCCAGCAGTTCCGTAGGGGGCCGCTACGAGCAGTACTTC

V gene: TRBV3-1
J gene: TRBJ2-6
clone size: few
D gene: TRBD1
CDR3 protein: CASSLGQGMAGANVLTF
CDR3 DNA: TGTGCCAGCAGCCTAGGACAGGGGATGGCTGGGGCCAACGTCCTGACTTTC

V gene: TRBV29-1
J gene: TRBJ1-1
clone size: NA
D gene: TRBD1
CDR3 protein: CSVGSGGTEAFF
CDR3 DNA: TGCAGCGTTGGGTCAGGGGGCACTGAAGCTTTCTTT

V gene: TRBV28
J gene: TRBJ2-4
clone size: many
D gene: NA
CDR3 protein: CASSLGGVQNIQYF
CDR3 DNA: TGTGCCAGCAGTTTAGGAGGGGTTCAAAACATTCAGTACTTC

V gene: TRBV6-6
J gene: TRBJ2-7
clone size: NA
D gene: NA
CDR3 protein: CASSEKLAAGKIYEQYF
CDR3 DNA: TGTGCCAGCAGTGAGAAATTAGCCGCGGGAAAAATCTACGAGCAGTACTTC

V gene: TRBV7-8
J gene: TRBJ1-5
clone size: many
D gene: TRBD1
CDR3 protein: CASSSSTGENQPQHF
CDR3 DNA: TGTGCCAGCAGCTCGTCGACAGGGGAAAATCAGCCCCAGCATTTT

V gene: TRBV28
J gene: TRBJ2-1
clone size: many
D gene: TRBD2
CDR3 protein: CASSPGLAGVSNNEQFF
CDR3 DNA: TGTGCCAGCAGTCCGGGACTAGCGGGAGTTTCAAACAATGAGCAGTTCTTC

V gene: TRBV7-3
J gene: TRBJ1-1
clone size: many
D gene: TRBD1
CDR3 protein: CASSTRTGANTEAFF
CDR3 DNA: TGTGCCAGCAGCACCCGGACAGGGGCGAACACTGAAGCTTTCTTT

V gene: TRBV7-8
J gene: TRBJ2-5
clone size: many
D gene: TRBD2
CDR3 protein: CASSHRTSGNQETQYF
CDR3 DNA: TGTGCCAGCAGCCATCGGACTAGCGGTAATCAAGAGACCCAGTACTTC

V gene: TRBV6-2/TRBV6-3
J gene: TRBJ2-2
clone size: many
D gene: TRBD2
CDR3 protein: CASSPWTSGFGGTGELFF
CDR3 DNA: TGTGCCAGCAGCCCCTGGACTAGCGGTTTCGGAGGAACCGGGGAGCTGTTTTTT

V gene: TRBV20-1
J gene: TRBJ1-1
clone size: few
D gene: NA
CDR3 protein: CSAQTGNTEAFF
CDR3 DNA: TGCAGTGCCCAGACAGGGAACACTGAAGCTTTCTTT